These 24 T cell receptor beta chains originate from one sample sequenced in a study of radiotherapy plus CTLA-4 blockade in lung cancer. Clones were sequenced by immunoSEQ multiplex PCR, and TCRdb holds only the in-frame ones, with some missing. This sample yields 90,000 to 95,000 clones, of which about 80% are seen a single time; 0.84% belongs to the top ten. The specimen comprised peripheral blood, sampled from a patient treated with radiotherapy plus ipilimumab. Every receptor here comes from a human donor with non-small cell lung cancer who had stable disease on radiotherapy plus ipilimumab.

Only a few counts were recorded for this clone. V gene TRBV19 combines with J gene TRBJ2-6, with D possibly matching TRBD1 (5 bases). Trimming cost V 9 bases and J 1 base, with 16 bases left between them. This CDR3 spans 16 amino acids. Germline V gene data show CDR1 as LNHDA and CDR2 as SQIVND (reference sequence). CDR3 sequence reads: CASREVGSSGANVLTF. The CDR3 DNA reads as TGTGCCAGCAGGGAAGTTGGGTCTTCTGGGGCCAACGTCCTGACTTTC.

The chain employs TRBV29-1 and TRBJ2-5; tentative D call: TRBD2 (6 bases). Germline loops: CDR1 SQVTM, CDR2 ANQGSEA. V gave up 8 bases and J gave up 5 bases, with 12 bases separating them. The CDR3 is 11 residues long. The chain's CDR3 is CSWDLGETQYF. The CDR3 DNA reads TGCAGCTGGGACTTAGGGGAGACCCAGTACTTC.

In its sample, this clone is medium-sized. The chain is built from TRBV18 and TRBJ1-6; D not resolved. CDR1 and CDR2 from the germline V gene are KGHSH and LQKENI. V lost 3 bases and J lost 7, with 7 bases in between. The CDR3 totals 13 residues. Here the CDR3 DNA reads TGTGCCAGCTCACCCAACGCCAATTCACCCCTCCACTTT. It yields the protein CASSPNANSPLHF.

The chain has TRBV5-3 and TRBJ2-3; D is possibly TRBD2 (6 bases). TRBV5-3 is noted as an ORF with a role that remains uncertain. This CDR3 has 16 amino acids. V lost 4 bases to trimming and J lost 4 bases, with 19 bases between them. The chain's CDR3 is CARSPRTKPVPDTQYF. In DNA, the CDR3 is TGTGCCAGAAGCCCAAGGACTAAACCGGTCCCAGATACGCAGTATTTT.

The rearrangement uses TRBV2 and TRBJ2-5, with 10 bases lining up with TRBD2. CDR1 is SNHLY, CDR2 FYNNEI, per germline. The CDR3 sequence is 14 residues long. The V gene end was trimmed by 6 bases and the J gene end by 0 bases; junction bases not matched to a gene: 1. CDR3 protein: CASRLAGYQETQYF. CDR3 sequence (DNA): TGTGCCAGCAGACTAGCGGGGTACCAAGAGACCCAGTACTTC. Supplemented by reference TRBV2 and TRBJ2-5, the full variable domain reads EPEVTQTPSHQVTQMGQEVILRCVPISNHLYFYWYRQILGQKVEFLVSFYNNEISEKSEIFDDQFSVERPDGSNFTLKIRSTKLEDSAMYFCASRLAGYQETQYFGPGTRLLVL.

The chain joins TRBV7-6 to TRBJ2-1; tentatively, D is TRBD2 (5 bases). The CDR3 has 13 residues. Germline V CDR1 and CDR2: SGHVS, FNYEAQ. V was cut by 3 bases and J by 5 bases, with 8 bases left in between. The CDR3 region has the DNA TGTGCCAGCAGCTTTTTCGGGGACAATGAGCAGTTCTTC. Its protein product is CASSFFGDNEQFF.

V and J are TRBV5-1 and TRBJ2-5; D may be TRBD1 (6 bases). V was clipped by 0 bases and J by 4 bases, with 10 bases between them. Germline V gene data show CDR1 as SGHRS and CDR2 as YFSETQ. The CDR3 runs to 14 residues. CDR3 DNA sequence: TGCGCCAGCAGCTTGGCCTCAGGGGTAGAGACCCAGTACTTC. As protein: CASSLASGVETQYF.

V usage is TRBV28 and J usage is TRBJ1-4, with D possibly matching TRBD1 (5 bases). Trimming removed 2 bases from V and 8 bases from J, with 15 bases in between. Germline CDR1 and CDR2: MDHEN and SYDVKM. CDR3 length equals 15 residues. In nucleotides, the CDR3 is TGTGCCAGCAGTTTAATTGGCCCAGGGAACGAAAAACTGTTTTTT. Translating gives CASSLIGPGNEKLFF.

As regards this clone: Its ends do not fully match the called genes, so a read error is possible. The chain carries TRBV6-6 and TRBJ2-3; possible D gene TRBD1, 6 bases. This CDR3 has 15 residues. Germline CDR1 is MNHNY and CDR2 is SVGAGI (reference sequence). CDR3 amino acids: CACSLRRTDTDTQYF. The CDR3 DNA is TGTGCCTGCAGTTTACGTCGGACAGACACAGATACGCAGTATTTT.

In this sample, this clone turned up once. CDR3 amino acids: CSAREQRTQYF. The CDR3 nucleotides read TGCAGTGCTAGAGAGCAGCGGACCCAGTATTTT. The chain combines TRBV20-1 with TRBJ2-3, with D perhaps TRBD2 (5 bases). The CDR3 is 11 residues long. V lost 0 bases and J lost 12, with 10 bases in between. Germline V lookup: CDR1 DFQATT, CDR2 SNEGSKA (reference sequence).

The gene calls are TRBV5-6 and TRBJ2-1, with 9 bases identical to TRBD1. Germline V gene lookup returns CDR1 SGHDT and CDR2 YYEEEE. With 5 bases clipped from V and 2 bases from J, the junction kept 8 bases outside the gene matches. The CDR3 sequence is 16 residues long. The DNA for the CDR3 is TGTGCCAGCAGTCCGACGGGACAGGGTCCCTACAATGAGCAGTTCTTC. Its translation: CASSPTGQGPYNEQFF.

The chain has TRBV6-5 and TRBJ1-1, with 7 bases identical to TRBD1. The germline V gene encodes CDR1 MNHEY and CDR2 SVGAGI. With 5 bases clipped from V and 2 bases from J, the junction kept 5 bases outside the gene matches. This CDR3 contains 14 residues. CDR3 DNA sequence: TGTGCCAGCAGTCTTGGACAGGCAAACACTGAAGCTTTCTTT. Translation gives CASSLGQANTEAFF.

The genes are TRBV7-9 and TRBJ1-5, with D hard to call. Germline lookup yields CDR1 SEHNR and CDR2 FQNEAQ (reference sequence). The ends were cut back, 5 bases at V and 6 bases at J, with 14 bases in the middle. The CDR3 covers 14 residues. CDR3 amino acids: CASSPDRPAQPQHF. The CDR3 DNA reads as TGTGCCAGCAGCCCCGACCGACCGGCTCAGCCCCAGCATTTT.

The sample holds one count of this clone. V and J are TRBV28 and TRBJ2-2, with 14 bases that match TRBD2. The CDR3 consists of 21 residues. The ends lost 2 bases at V and 3 bases at J; junction bases unmatched: 14. CDR1 is MDHEN and CDR2 is SYDVKM in the germline V gene. Written as DNA, the CDR3 is TGTGCCAGCAGTTTAACCATGGGACTAGCGGGAGACGTTAGGGACACCGGGGAGCTGTTTTTT. This translates into CASSLTMGLAGDVRDTGELFF.

The chain is built from TRBV14 and TRBJ1-1; D unclear. The CDR3 extends over 12 amino acids. Germline-derived CDR1 and CDR2 are SGHDN and FVKESK. The germline V and J ends were trimmed by 4 bases and 3 bases, with 6 bases remaining between them. This chain's CDR3 is CASSRRYTEAFF. In nucleotides, the CDR3 is TGTGCCAGCAGCCGCAGGTACACTGAAGCTTTCTTT. The variable domain in full, completed from reference TRBV14 and TRBJ1-1, reads EAGVTQFPSHSVIEKGQTVTLRCDPISGHDNLYWYRRVMGKEIKFLLHFVKESKQDESGMPNNRFLAERTGGTYSTLKVQPAELEDSGVYFCASSRRYTEAFFGQGTRLTVV.

This clone is medium-sized by share. J is TRBJ1-3 and V is TRBV28; no reliable D call. V was shortened by 5 bases and J by 3 bases, with 5 bases between the two germline ends. Germline CDR1 reads MDHEN; CDR2 reads SYDVKM. The CDR3 extends over 12 amino acids. CDR3 loop: CASSTVGNTIYF. CDR3 coding DNA: TGTGCCAGCAGTACCGTTGGAAACACCATATATTTT.

Only one count was recorded for this clone. This chain joins TRBV5-8 and TRBJ1-2, with 7 bases fitting TRBD1. This CDR3 spans 17 amino acids. J lost 7 bases, V lost 4 bases, and 19 bases had no gene match. Germline V CDR1 and CDR2: SGHTS, YDEGEE. The CDR3 DNA reads as TGTGCCAGCAGCCAGACAGGGAGGCCTCGGACGGGGGCTGGCTACACCTTC. Its protein is CASSQTGRPRTGAGYTF.

V and J are TRBV28 and TRBJ2-7; D unresolved. The CDR3 covers 13 residues. Per the germline V gene, CDR1 is MDHEN and CDR2 is SYDVKM. V gave up 2 bases and J gave up 3 bases, with 8 bases separating them. Written as DNA, the CDR3 is TGTGCCAGCAGTTTAGGCCCCTTCTACGAGCAGTACTTC. This sequence encodes CASSLGPFYEQYF.

The gene calls are TRBV2 and TRBJ2-2; TRBD2 might be the D (5 bases). Germline CDR1 and CDR2: SNHLY and FYNNEI. This CDR3 is 15 amino acids long. The V gene lost 0 bases and the J gene lost 8 bases, with 13 bases spanning the gap. This CDR3 reads CASSEALGGFGELFF. In DNA, the CDR3 is TGTGCCAGCAGTGAAGCGCTTGGAGGTTTTGGGGAGCTGTTTTTT.

The chain couples TRBV19 to TRBJ2-3; 10 bases line up with TRBD2. V dropped 4 bases and J dropped 6; count of bases not matched to a gene: 1. This CDR3 has 13 amino acids. Germline lookup yields CDR1 LNHDA and CDR2 SQIVND (reference sequence). The CDR3 DNA reads as TGTGCCAGTAGTAGGGGACTAGCGGATACGCAGTATTTT. Translating gives CASSRGLADTQYF.

The table lists this clone with a count of one. V and J are TRBV29-1 and TRBJ2-5, with 7 nucleotides matching TRBD1. Germline V gives CDR1 SQVTM, CDR2 ANQGSEA. With V trimmed by 5 bases and J by 4 bases, 7 bases remained unmatched. The CDR3 has 13 amino acids. The CDR3 sequence is CSVLNRGTETQYF. CDR3 DNA: TGCAGCGTTTTGAACAGGGGAACAGAGACCCAGTACTTC.

The chain uses TRBV13 and TRBJ1-1, with TRBD1 matching 8 bases. There are 14 residues in the CDR3. The germline CDR1 and CDR2 sequences are PRHDT and FYEKMQ (reference sequence). The ends lost 5 bases at V and 0 bases at J; junction bases unmatched: 2. CDR3 amino acids: CASSETGVNTEAFF. CDR3 nucleotides: TGTGCCAGCAGCGAGACAGGGGTGAACACTGAAGCTTTCTTT.

This chain links TRBV11-2 with TRBJ2-7; 8 bases are shared with TRBD1. This CDR3 comprises 14 residues. Unmatched junction bases numbered 7, after V lost 2 bases and J lost 7 bases. Germline CDR1 is SGHAT and CDR2 is FQNNGV. In DNA, the CDR3 is TGTGCCAGCAGCTTACCCCACAGGGGGTTGGAGCAGTACTTC. Amino acids: CASSLPHRGLEQYF. Complete variable domain (other parts from reference TRBV11-2 and TRBJ2-7): EAGVAQSPRYKIIEKRQSVAFWCNPISGHATLYWYQQILGQGPKLLIQFQNNGVVDDSQLPKDRFSAERLKGVDSTLKIQPAKLEDSAVYLCASSLPHRGLEQYFGPGTRLTVT.

The chain couples TRBV5-1 to TRBJ1-1; D remains ambiguous. CDR1 and CDR2 (germline): SGHRS, YFSETQ. The length of the CDR3 is 15 residues. Trimming took off 0 bases at V and 3 bases at J, with 12 bases between the two ends. The CDR3 sequence: CASSLESPGHTEAFF. The CDR3 DNA sequence: TGCGCCAGCAGCTTGGAAAGTCCTGGGCACACTGAAGCTTTCTTT.